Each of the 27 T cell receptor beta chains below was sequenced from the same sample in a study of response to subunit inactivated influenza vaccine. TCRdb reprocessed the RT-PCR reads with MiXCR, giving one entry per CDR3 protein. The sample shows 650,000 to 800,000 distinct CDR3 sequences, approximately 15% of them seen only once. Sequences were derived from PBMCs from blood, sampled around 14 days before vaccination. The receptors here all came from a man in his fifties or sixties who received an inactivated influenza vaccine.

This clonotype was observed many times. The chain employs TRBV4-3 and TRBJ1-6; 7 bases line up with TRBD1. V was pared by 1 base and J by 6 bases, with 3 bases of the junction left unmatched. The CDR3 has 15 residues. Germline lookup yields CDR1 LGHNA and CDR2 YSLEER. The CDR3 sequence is CASSQGGQTNSPLHF. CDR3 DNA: TGCGCCAGCAGCCAAGGGGGACAGACTAATTCACCCCTCCACTTT.

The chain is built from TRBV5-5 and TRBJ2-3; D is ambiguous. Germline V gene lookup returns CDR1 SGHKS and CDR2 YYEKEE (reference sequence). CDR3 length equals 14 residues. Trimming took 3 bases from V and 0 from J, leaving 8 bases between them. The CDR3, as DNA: TGTGCCAGCAGCTCTACAGTTAGCACAGATACGCAGTATTTT. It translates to CASSSTVSTDTQYF.

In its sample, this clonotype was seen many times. CDR3 nucleotide sequence: TGTGCCAGCAGCGCCTTAGCGGGGGCGTCGGGCACCGGGGAGCTGTTTTTT. It specifies CASSALAGASGTGELFF. J is TRBJ2-2 and V is TRBV4-2; 9 nucleotides match TRBD2. CDR3 length: 17 residues. Per the germline V gene, CDR1 is LGHNA and CDR2 is YNFKEQ. Trimming at V came to 5 bases and at J to 4 bases, leaving 11 bases not matched to a gene.

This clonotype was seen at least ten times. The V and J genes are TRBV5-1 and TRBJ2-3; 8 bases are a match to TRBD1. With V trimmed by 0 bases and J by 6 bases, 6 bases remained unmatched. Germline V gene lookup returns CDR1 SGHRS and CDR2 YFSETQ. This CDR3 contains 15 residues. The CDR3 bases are TGCGCCAGCAGCTTGGGACAGGGGATTACGGATACGCAGTATTTT. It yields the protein CASSLGQGITDTQYF.

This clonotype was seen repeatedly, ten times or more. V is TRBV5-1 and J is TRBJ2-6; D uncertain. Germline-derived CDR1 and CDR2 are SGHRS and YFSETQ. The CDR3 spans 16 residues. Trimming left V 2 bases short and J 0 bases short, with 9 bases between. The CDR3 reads CASSFGGDSGANVLTF. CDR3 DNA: TGCGCCAGCAGCTTCGGCGGAGACTCTGGGGCCAACGTCCTGACTTTC.

DNA of the CDR3: TGTGCCAGCAGTGGACAGGCGGCGGCGCAGTACTTC. Translated: CASSGQAAAQYF. This chain links TRBV28 with TRBJ2-7; 7 positions match TRBD1. Trimming cost V 5 bases and J 9 bases; bases outside gene matches: 7. This CDR3 region has 12 residues. CDR1 is MDHEN, CDR2 SYDVKM, per germline.

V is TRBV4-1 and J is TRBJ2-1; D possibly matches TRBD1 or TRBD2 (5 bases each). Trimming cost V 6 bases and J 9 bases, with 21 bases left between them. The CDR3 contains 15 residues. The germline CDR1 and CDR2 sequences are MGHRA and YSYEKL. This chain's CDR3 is CASRPLLSPGSEQFF. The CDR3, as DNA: TGCGCCAGCAGACCGCTTTTAAGCCCAGGGAGTGAGCAGTTCTTC.

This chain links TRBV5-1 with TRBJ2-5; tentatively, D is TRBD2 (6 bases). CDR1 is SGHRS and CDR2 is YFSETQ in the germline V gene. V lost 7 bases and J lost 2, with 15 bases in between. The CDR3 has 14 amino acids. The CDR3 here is CASARSGGQETQYF. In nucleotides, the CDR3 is TGCGCCAGCGCCCGGTCTGGGGGGCAAGAGACCCAGTACTTC.

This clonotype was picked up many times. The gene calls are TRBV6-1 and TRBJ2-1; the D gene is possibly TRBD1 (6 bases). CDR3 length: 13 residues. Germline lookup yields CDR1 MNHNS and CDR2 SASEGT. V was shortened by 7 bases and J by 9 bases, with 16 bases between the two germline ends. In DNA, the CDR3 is TGTGCCAGCACCTTAAGGGGGAAAACTGAGCAGTTCTTC. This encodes CASTLRGKTEQFF.

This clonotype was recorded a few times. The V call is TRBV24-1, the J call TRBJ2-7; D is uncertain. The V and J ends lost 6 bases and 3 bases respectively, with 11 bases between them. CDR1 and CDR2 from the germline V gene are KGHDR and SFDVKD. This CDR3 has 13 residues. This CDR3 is CATSTPPHYEQYF. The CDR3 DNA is TGTGCCACCAGTACCCCCCCTCACTACGAGCAGTACTTC.

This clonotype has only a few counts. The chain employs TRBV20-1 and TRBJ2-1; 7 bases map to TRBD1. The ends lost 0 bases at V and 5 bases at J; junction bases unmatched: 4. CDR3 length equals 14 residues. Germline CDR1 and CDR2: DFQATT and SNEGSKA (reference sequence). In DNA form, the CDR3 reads TGCAGTGCTAGAGATTCCGGACAGGACAATGAGCAGTTCTTC. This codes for CSARDSGQDNEQFF.

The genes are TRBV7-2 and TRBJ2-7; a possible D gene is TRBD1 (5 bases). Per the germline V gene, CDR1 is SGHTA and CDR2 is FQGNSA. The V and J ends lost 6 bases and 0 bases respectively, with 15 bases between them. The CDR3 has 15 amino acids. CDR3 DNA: TGTGCCAGCAGACACGACAGATCTAGCTCCTACGAGCAGTACTTC. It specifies CASRHDRSSSYEQYF.

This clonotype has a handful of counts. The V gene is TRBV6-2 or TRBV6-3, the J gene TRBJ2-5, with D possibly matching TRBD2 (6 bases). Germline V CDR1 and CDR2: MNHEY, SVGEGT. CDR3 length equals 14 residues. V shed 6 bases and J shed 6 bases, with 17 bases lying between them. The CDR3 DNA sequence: TGTGCCAGCAGCCCCTGGGGAGGCGGAAAGACCCAGTACTTC. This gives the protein CASSPWGGGKTQYF.

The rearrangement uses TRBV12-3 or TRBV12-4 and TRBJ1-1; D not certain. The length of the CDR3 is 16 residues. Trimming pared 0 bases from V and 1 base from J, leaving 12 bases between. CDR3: CASSLASSGQNTEAFF. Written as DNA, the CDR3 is TGTGCCAGCAGTTTAGCGAGCTCGGGCCAGAACACTGAAGCTTTCTTT.

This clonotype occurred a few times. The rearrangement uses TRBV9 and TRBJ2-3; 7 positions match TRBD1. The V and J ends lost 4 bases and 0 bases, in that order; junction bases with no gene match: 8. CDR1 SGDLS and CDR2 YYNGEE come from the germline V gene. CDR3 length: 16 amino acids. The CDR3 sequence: CASSSSGTDSTDTQYF. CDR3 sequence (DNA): TGTGCCAGCAGCTCTTCCGGGACAGATAGCACAGATACGCAGTATTTT.

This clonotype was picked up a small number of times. In DNA, the CDR3 is TGTGCCAGCAGTTTAGGAGACAGGGGCGGGTCGCAGTATTTT. Its protein product is CASSLGDRGGSQYF. The chain couples TRBV28 to TRBJ2-3; the match to TRBD1 covers 8 bases. The V segment lost 2 bases and the J segment 10 bases; nucleotides outside the gene matches: 8. CDR1 is MDHEN, CDR2 SYDVKM, per germline. This CDR3 spans 14 amino acids.

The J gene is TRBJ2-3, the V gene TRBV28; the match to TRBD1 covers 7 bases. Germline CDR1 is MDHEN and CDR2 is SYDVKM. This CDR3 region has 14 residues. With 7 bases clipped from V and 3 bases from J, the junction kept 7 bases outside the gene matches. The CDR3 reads CASTRDSQTDTQYF. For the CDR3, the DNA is TGTGCCAGCACCAGGGACAGTCAGACAGATACGCAGTATTTT.

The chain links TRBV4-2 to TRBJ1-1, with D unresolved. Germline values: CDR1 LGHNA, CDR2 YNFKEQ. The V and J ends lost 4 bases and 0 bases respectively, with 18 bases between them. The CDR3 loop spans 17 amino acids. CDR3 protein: CASSPPIKNWMNTEAFF. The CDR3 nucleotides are TGTGCCAGCAGCCCCCCGATAAAAAATTGGATGAACACTGAAGCTTTCTTT.

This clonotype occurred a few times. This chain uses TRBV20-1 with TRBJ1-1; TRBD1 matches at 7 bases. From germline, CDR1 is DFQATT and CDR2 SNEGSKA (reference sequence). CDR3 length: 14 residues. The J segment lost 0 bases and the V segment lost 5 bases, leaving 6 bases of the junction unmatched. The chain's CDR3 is CSASRQGMNTEAFF. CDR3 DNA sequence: TGCAGTGCTTCTCGACAGGGAATGAACACTGAAGCTTTCTTT.

The CDR3 loop reads CAISGQDYGYTF. The CDR3 DNA follows: TGTGCCATCAGTGGACAGGACTATGGCTACACCTTC. The V and J genes are TRBV10-3 and TRBJ1-2; possibly TRBD1 for D (6 bases). This CDR3 spans 12 amino acids. V lost 4 bases and J lost 3, with 6 bases in between. Germline V gene sequence: CDR1 ENHRY, CDR2 SYGVKD.

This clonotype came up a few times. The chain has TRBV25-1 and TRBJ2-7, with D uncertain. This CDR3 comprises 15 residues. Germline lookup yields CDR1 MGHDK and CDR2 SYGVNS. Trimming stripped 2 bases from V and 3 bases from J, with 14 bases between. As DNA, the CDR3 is TGTGCCAGCAGTGAAACCTCCTTGATCCGCTACGAGCAGTACTTC. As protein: CASSETSLIRYEQYF.

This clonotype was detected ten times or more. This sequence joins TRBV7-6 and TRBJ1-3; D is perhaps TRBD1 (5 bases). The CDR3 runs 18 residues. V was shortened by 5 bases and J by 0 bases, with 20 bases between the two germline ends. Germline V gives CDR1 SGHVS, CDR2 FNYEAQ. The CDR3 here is CASSLWDRDITSGNTIYF. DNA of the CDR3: TGTGCCAGCAGCCTCTGGGACCGCGATATTACCTCTGGAAACACCATATATTTT.

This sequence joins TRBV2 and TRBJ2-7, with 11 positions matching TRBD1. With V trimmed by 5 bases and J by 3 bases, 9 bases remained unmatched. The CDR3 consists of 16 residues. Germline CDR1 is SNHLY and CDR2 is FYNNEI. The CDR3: CASSWTGGSRSYEQYF. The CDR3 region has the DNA TGTGCCAGCAGTTGGACAGGGGGCTCAAGAAGCTACGAGCAGTACTTC.

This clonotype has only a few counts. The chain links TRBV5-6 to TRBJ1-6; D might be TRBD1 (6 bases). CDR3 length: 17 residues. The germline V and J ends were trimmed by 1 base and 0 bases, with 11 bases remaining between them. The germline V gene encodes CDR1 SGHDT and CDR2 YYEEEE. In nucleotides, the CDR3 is TGTGCCAGCAGCTTGCACAGGGAAGGCTCCTATAATTCACCCCTCCACTTT. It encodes CASSLHREGSYNSPLHF.

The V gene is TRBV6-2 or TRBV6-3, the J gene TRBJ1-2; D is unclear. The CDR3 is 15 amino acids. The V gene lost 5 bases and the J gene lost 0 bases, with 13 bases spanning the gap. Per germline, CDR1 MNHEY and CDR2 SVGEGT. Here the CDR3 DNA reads TGTGCCAGCAGTCTGGAGGGTGCATCTAACTATGGCTACACCTTC. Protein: CASSLEGASNYGYTF.

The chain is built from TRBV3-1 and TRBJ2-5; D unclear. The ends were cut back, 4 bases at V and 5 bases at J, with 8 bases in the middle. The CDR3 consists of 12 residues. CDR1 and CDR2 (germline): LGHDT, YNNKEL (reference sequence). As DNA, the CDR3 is TGTGCCAGCAGCCTAATAAGGGAGACCCAGTACTTC. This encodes CASSLIRETQYF.

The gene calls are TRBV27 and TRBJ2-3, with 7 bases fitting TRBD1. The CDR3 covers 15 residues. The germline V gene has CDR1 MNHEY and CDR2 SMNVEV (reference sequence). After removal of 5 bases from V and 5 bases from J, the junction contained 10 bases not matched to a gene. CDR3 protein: CASSLTTGQGDTQYF. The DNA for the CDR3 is TGTGCCAGCAGTCTCACGACAGGGCAGGGAGATACGCAGTATTTT.